The sample holds a few counts of the clone carrying this TCR beta chain. What it recognizes is unknown. TCRdb fed the reads into MiXCR, producing one record per CDR3 protein. The sample carries approximately 100,000 distinct CDR3 sequences, 25% to 35% recorded once. This specimen comes from a study of T cell repertoires in cytomegalovirus infection. Study background: Well-studied HLA-B-restricted CMV epitopes were used in the study alongside recently identified HLA-C-restricted ones. A matching HLA type, together with CMV infection, was signaled by public TCR beta signatures. Study-level points and caveats: Summed frequency of public TCR beta families distinguished CMV carriers with the relevant HLA. The ex vivo response showed dominance by HLA-C-restricted CMV-specific TCR beta clonotypes.

Germline V gives CDR1 MGHRA, CDR2 YSYEKL. Trimming shortened V by 5 bases and J by 0 bases, and 13 bases separated the two germline ends. The CDR3 extends over 15 amino acids. The TCR sequence derives from a human donor in good health (CMV status not recorded). Some clones in this sample may be carry-over from other donors' samples. The material was CD8+ T cells from cultured PBMCs, obtained from culture after CMV antigen stimulation. The chain recombines TRBV4-1 with TRBJ2-5; no clear D gene. Here the CDR3 reads CASSSPGQYQETQYF. DNA of the CDR3: TGCGCCAGCAGCAGCCCTGGGCAGTACCAAGAGACCCAGTACTTC.